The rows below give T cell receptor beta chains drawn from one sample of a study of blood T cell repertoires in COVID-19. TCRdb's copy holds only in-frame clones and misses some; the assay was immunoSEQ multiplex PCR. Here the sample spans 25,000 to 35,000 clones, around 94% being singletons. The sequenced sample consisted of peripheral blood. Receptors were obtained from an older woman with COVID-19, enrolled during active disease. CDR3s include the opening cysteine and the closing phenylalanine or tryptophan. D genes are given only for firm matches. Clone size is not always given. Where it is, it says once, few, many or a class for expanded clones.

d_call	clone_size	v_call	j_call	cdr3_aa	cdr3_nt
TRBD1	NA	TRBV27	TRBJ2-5	CASSPGQGARQETQYF	TGTGCCAGCAGTCCCGGACAGGGGGCTAGGCAAGAGACCCAGTACTTC
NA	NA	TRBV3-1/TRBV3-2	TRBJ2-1	CASSQDSGGDSYNEQFF	TGTGCCAGCAGCCAAGACTCTGGCGGGGACTCCTACAATGAGCAGTTCTTC
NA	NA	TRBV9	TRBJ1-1	CASSVEWSSNTEAFF	TGTGCCAGCAGCGTAGAGTGGTCGAGTAACACTGAAGCTTTCTTT
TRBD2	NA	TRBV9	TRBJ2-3	CASSVAPAGAGTDTQYF	TGTGCCAGCAGCGTAGCTCCAGCGGGAGCAGGCACAGATACGCAGTATTTT
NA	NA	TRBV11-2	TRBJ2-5	CASSLRLQETQYF	TGTGCCAGCAGCTTGCGGTTACAAGAGACCCAGTACTTC
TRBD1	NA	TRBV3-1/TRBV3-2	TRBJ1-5	CASSYSIDRGNQPQHF	TGTGCCAGCAGCTACTCCATTGACAGGGGGAATCAGCCCCAGCATTTT
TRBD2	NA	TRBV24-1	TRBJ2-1	CATSDFPGLAQEQFF	TGTGCCACCAGTGATTTTCCGGGACTAGCACAGGAGCAGTTCTTC
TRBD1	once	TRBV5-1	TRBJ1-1	CASSAGTGGFPTEAFF	TGCGCCAGCAGCGCGGGGACAGGGGGCTTTCCCACTGAAGCTTTCTTT
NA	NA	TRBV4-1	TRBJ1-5	CASSQDRIRAQHF	TGCGCCAGCAGCCAAGATAGAATCAGGGCCCAGCATTTT
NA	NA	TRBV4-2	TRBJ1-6	CASSRERDTANSPLHF	TGTGCCAGCAGCCGAGAAAGGGACACCGCGAATTCACCCCTCCACTTT
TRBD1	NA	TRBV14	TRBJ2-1	CASSPWDRANYEQFF	TGTGCCAGCAGCCCGTGGGACAGGGCCAATTATGAGCAGTTCTTC
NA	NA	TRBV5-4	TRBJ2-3	CASSPRSSGSTDTQYF	TGTGCCAGCAGCCCGCGTTCAAGCGGGAGCACAGATACGCAGTATTTT
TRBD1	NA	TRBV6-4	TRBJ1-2	CASSPRGTFSEGYTF	TGTGCCAGCAGCCCCAGGGGGACATTTTCGGAAGGCTACACCTTC
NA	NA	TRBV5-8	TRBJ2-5	CASSLRTDSLFQETQYF	TGTGCCAGCAGCTTACGGACGGACAGCCTGTTCCAAGAGACCCAGTACTTC
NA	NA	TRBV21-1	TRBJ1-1	CASSKAYRGNTEAFF	TGTGCCAGCAGCAAAGCTTACAGGGGGAACACTGAAGCTTTCTTT
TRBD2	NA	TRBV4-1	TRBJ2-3	CASSPIAGTDTQYF	TGCGCCAGCAGCCCAATAGCGGGGACAGATACGCAGTATTTT
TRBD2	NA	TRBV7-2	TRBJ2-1	CASSLSGSSYNEQFF	TGTGCCAGCAGCTTAAGCGGGAGCTCCTACAATGAGCAGTTCTTC
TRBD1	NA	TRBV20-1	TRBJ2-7	CSASSRTGIEQYF	TGCAGTGCTAGTTCCCGGACAGGGATTGAGCAGTACTTC
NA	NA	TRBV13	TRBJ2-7	CASSSGRMFYEQYF	TGTGCCAGCAGCTCAGGGCGGATGTTCTACGAGCAGTACTTC
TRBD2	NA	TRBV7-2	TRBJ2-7	CASSPRVQRLAAPGYEQYF	TGTGCCAGCAGTCCGAGGGTCCAGCGACTAGCGGCGCCTGGGTACGAGCAGTACTTC
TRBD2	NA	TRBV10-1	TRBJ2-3	CASSSGLAGRGTDTQYF	TGCGCCAGCAGTTCAGGACTAGCGGGACGGGGCACAGATACGCAGTATTTT
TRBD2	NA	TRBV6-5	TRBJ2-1	CASRTSGGYNEQFF	TGTGCCAGCAGGACTAGCGGGGGCTACAATGAGCAGTTCTTC
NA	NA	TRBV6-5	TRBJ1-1	CASSRETGNTEAFF	TGTGCCAGCAGTCGAGAGACGGGGAACACTGAAGCTTTCTTT
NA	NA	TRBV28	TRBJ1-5	CASSLNRQGFSQPQHF	TGTGCCAGCAGTTTAAATCGGCAGGGATTCTCTCAGCCCCAGCATTTT
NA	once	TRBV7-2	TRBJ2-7	CASSLVEAYEQYF	TGTGCCAGCAGCTTAGTCGAGGCATACGAGCAGTACTTC
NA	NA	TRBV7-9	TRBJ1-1	CASSLEAGHTEAFF	TGTGCCAGCAGCTTAGAAGCAGGGCACACTGAAGCTTTCTTT
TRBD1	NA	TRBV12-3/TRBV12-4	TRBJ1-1	CASSRTGNTEAFF	TGTGCCAGCAGCCGGACAGGGAACACTGAAGCTTTCTTT
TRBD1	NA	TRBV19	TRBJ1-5	CASSPRADRGSNQPQHF	TGTGCCAGTAGCCCAAGGGCGGACAGGGGCAGCAATCAGCCCCAGCATTTT
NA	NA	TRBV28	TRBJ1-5	CASTQGNQPQHF	TGTGCCAGTACACAGGGCAATCAGCCCCAGCATTTT
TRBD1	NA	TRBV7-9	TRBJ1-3	CASSQSGTGAGNTIYF	TGTGCCAGCAGCCAGTCCGGGACAGGGGCCGGAAACACCATATATTTT
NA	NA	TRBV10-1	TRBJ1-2	CASSESGTPPPEGYTF	TGCGCCAGCAGTGAGTCAGGGACACCTCCCCCGGAAGGCTACACCTTC
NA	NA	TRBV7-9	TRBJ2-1	CASSSQGRVLRYNEQFF	TGTGCCAGCAGCTCCCAGGGGCGCGTTCTTAGGTACAATGAGCAGTTCTTC
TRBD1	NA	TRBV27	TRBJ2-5	CASSGQGSMETQYF	TGTGCCAGCTCCGGACAGGGGAGTATGGAGACCCAGTACTTC
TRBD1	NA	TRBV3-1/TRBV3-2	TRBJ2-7	CASSRRGTGGDEQYF	TGTGCCAGCAGCCGAAGGGGGACAGGGGGCGACGAGCAGTACTTC
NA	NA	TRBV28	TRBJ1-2	CASRPLRGGGFYGYTF	TGTGCCAGCAGACCTTTAAGGGGCGGGGGGTTCTATGGCTACACCTTC
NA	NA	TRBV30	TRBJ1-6	CAWSGDIGNSPLHF	TGTGCCTGGAGCGGGGACATCGGGAATTCACCCCTCCACTTT
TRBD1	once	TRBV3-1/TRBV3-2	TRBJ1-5	CASSPGQGLSQPQHF	TGTGCCAGCAGCCCTGGACAGGGGCTGAGTCAGCCCCAGCATTTT
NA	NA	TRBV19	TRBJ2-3	CASSMGTGSADTQYF	TGTGCCAGTAGTATGGGAACCGGGAGCGCAGATACGCAGTATTTT
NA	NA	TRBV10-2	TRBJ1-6	CASSLTGKLSPLHF	TGCGCCAGCAGTCTAACAGGAAAACTTTCACCCCTCCACTTT
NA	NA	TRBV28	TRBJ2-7	CASSLVLAGNYEQYF	TGTGCCAGCAGTTTAGTACTAGCAGGGAACTACGAGCAGTACTTC
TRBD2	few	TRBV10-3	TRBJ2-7	CAISDSRAGGLWEQYF	TGTGCCATCAGTGATAGCAGAGCGGGAGGGCTATGGGAGCAGTACTTC
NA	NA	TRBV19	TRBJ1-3	CASSMNHYPSGNTIYF	TGTGCCAGTAGTATGAACCACTACCCCTCTGGAAACACCATATATTTT
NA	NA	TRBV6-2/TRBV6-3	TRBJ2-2	CASSRQAMNTGELFF	TGTGCCAGCAGCCGACAGGCGATGAACACCGGGGAGCTGTTTTTT
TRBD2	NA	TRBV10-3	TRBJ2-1	CAISERTSGSEQFF	TGTGCCATCAGTGAGAGGACTAGCGGGAGCGAGCAGTTCTTC
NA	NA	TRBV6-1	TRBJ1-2	CASSEAESGYTF	TGTGCCAGCAGTGAAGCGGAGAGTGGCTACACCTTC
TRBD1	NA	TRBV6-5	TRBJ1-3	CASWYGQGDTIYF	TGTGCCAGCTGGTACGGACAGGGTGACACCATATATTTT
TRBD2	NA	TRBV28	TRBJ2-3	CASTGLAGGTDTQYF	TGTGCCAGCACGGGACTAGCGGGAGGGACAGATACGCAGTATTTT
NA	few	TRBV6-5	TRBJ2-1	CASTRGTHYEQFF	TGTGCCAGCACGCGGGGAACGCACTATGAGCAGTTCTTC
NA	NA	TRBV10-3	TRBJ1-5	CAISDVAQPSQPQHF	TGTGCCATCAGTGATGTGGCCCAACCCAGTCAGCCCCAGCATTTT
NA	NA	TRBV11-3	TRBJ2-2	CASSFHNTGELFF	TGTGCCAGCAGCTTCCATAACACCGGGGAGCTGTTTTTT
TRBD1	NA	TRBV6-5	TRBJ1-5	CASSSRGTGTNQPQHF	TGTGCCAGCAGTTCCCGAGGGACAGGGACCAATCAGCCCCAGCATTTT
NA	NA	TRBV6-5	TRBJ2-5	CASSHPKLKETQYF	TGTGCCAGCAGTCACCCCAAACTGAAAGAGACCCAGTACTTC
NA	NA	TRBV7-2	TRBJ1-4	CASSPGGGLIEKLFF	TGTGCCAGCAGTCCTGGGGGGGGGCTGATTGAAAAACTGTTTTTT
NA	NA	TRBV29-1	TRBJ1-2	CSVLEGYTF	TGCAGCGTCCTCGAGGGCTACACCTTC
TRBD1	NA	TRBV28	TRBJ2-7	CASRLPGQGVYEQYF	TGTGCCAGCAGACTCCCGGGACAGGGGGTGTACGAGCAGTACTTC